The clone carrying this T cell receptor beta chain was picked up many times. No antigen is known for it. The time point was: newly diagnosed GD, antithyroid drugs for less than 3 months. Preparation of the TCR library used RNA extracted from PBMCs. This sample was included in a study of regulatory T cells in long-lasting Graves disease. With iRepertoire HTBI primers and Arm-PCR of CDR3 regions, TCR beta libraries were built. TCRdb reprocessed the multiplex PCR reads via MiXCR and lists one record per CDR3 protein. The sample includes roughly 410,000 distinct CDR3 sequences, approximately 15% of them seen just once. General observations from the study: Persistent Graves' patients showed reduced TCR diversity versus newly diagnosed patients. Persistent disease exhibited a predilection for TRBV28, TRBJ1-2 and TRBJ2-5. Analyses excluded thyroid tissue, covering peripheral blood alone.

Germline V gene sequence: CDR1 SGHTA, CDR2 FQGNSA. The CDR3 runs to 17 residues. V shed 3 bases and J 6 bases; nucleotides not matched to a gene: 11. These data were also reused for a study on T cells in Graves' hyperthyroidism and ophthalmopathy. This second report adds: Hyperthyroidism in the patients, aged 18 to 65, was newly diagnosed and under 2 months in duration.

The sample here was peripheral blood mononuclear cells (PBMCs), taken at new diagnosis, from a patient treated with antithyroid drugs. The sequence was collected from a woman aged 40 to 50 with Graves disease. The genes are TRBV7-2 and TRBJ2-1; 10 bases line up with TRBD2. The CDR3 protein is CASSFLLSAGGGNEQFF. The CDR3, as DNA: TGTGCCAGCAGCTTCCTTCTCTCAGCGGGAGGGGGCAATGAGCAGTTCTTC.